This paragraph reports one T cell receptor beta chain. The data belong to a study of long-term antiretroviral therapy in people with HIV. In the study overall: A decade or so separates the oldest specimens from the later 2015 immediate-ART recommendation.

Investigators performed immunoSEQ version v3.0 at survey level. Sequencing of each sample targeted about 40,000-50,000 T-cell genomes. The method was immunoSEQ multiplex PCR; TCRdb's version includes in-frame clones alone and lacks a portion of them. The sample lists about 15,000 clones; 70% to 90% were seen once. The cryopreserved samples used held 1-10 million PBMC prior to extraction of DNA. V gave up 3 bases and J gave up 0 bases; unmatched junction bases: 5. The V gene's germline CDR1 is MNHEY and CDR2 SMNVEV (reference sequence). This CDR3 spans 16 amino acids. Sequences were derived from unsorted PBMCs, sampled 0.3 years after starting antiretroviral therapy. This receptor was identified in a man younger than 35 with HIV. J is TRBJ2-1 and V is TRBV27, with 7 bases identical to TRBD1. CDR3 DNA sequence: TGTGCCAGCAGTTTGGGGACAGTTTCCTCCTACAATGAGCAGTTCTTC. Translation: CASSLGTVSSYNEQFF.